These T cell receptor beta chains were read from a single sample in a study of cytomegalovirus exposure and HLA in healthy donors. Measured with immunoSEQ multiplex PCR; TCRdb has only the in-frame clones, and not every one. The sample consists of 170,000 or so clones, roughly 83% of them appearing once. The specimen was PBMCs. The receptors were gathered from a boy between 2 and 15 years old in good health and CMV-seronegative. The CDR3 runs from the conserved cysteine through the conserved F or W. The D gene is left open where the match is weak. Size values are once, few and many counts, or a class for expanded clones, and some rows have none.

V	J	size	D	CDR3	DNA
TRBV27	TRBJ1-4	-	TRBD1	CASSSWTGGRPNEKLFF	TGTGCCAGCAGTTCATGGACAGGAGGAAGACCTAATGAAAAACTGTTTTTT
TRBV18	TRBJ1-3	-	TRBD1	CASSPGQGLGNTIYF	TGTGCCAGCTCACCAGGACAGGGTCTCGGAAACACCATATATTTT
TRBV25-1	TRBJ1-2	-	TRBD1	CASSEWTGAFGYTF	TGTGCCAGCAGTGAATGGACAGGGGCATTTGGCTACACCTTC
TRBV11-3	TRBJ1-1	-	-	CASSSHYRVRGTEAFF	TGTGCCAGCAGTTCTCACTACAGGGTCAGGGGCACTGAAGCTTTCTTT
TRBV6-5	TRBJ2-3	-	-	CASFSGFTDTQYF	TGTGCCAGCTTTTCGGGGTTCACAGATACGCAGTATTTT
TRBV2	TRBJ1-1	-	-	CASSVEIDGGFAEAFF	TGTGCCAGCAGCGTTGAAATCGACGGCGGATTCGCTGAAGCTTTCTTT
TRBV6-1	TRBJ1-1	-	-	CASSVAHIDTEAFF	TGTGCCAGCAGTGTGGCACATATCGACACTGAAGCTTTCTTT
TRBV7-8	TRBJ1-5	once	-	CASSLLGVDQPQHF	TGTGCCAGCAGCTTGCTCGGGGTGGATCAGCCCCAGCATTTT
TRBV27	TRBJ2-7	-	TRBD1	CASSTHRGQGGYF	TGTGCCAGCAGTACACACCGCGGACAGGGGGGGTACTTC
TRBV5-1	TRBJ1-1	few	-	CASAIRNNREMAEAFF	TGCGCCAGCGCGATTCGAAACAACAGGGAAATGGCTGAAGCTTTCTTT
TRBV5-1	TRBJ1-1	-	-	CASSLNRENTEAFF	TGCGCCAGCAGCTTGAACAGGGAGAACACTGAAGCTTTCTTT
TRBV5-1	TRBJ2-1	-	-	CASSLIASGSYNEQFF	TGCGCCAGCAGCTTGATAGCGAGTGGCTCCTACAATGAGCAGTTCTTC
TRBV2	TRBJ2-7	once	TRBD2	CASSPGGTSGSLDEQYF	TGTGCCAGCAGTCCAGGAGGGACTAGCGGGAGTCTAGACGAGCAGTACTTC